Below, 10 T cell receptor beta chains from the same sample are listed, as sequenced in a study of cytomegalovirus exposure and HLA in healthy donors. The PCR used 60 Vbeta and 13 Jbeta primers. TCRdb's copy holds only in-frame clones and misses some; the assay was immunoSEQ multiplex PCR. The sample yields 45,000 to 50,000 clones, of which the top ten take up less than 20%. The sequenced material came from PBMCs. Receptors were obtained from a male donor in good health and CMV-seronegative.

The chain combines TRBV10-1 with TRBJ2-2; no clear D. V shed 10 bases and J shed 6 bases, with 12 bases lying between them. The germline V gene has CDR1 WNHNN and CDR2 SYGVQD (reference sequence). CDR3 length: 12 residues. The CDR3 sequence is CATTSEAGELFF. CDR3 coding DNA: TGCGCCACCACATCAGAAGCCGGGGAGCTGTTTTTT.

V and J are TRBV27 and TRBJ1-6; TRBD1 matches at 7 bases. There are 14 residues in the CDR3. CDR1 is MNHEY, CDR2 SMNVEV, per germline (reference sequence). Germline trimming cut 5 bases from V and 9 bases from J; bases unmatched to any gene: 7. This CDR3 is CASSLTGLGSPLHF. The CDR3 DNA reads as TGTGCCAGCAGTCTGACAGGGTTAGGTTCACCCCTCCACTTT.

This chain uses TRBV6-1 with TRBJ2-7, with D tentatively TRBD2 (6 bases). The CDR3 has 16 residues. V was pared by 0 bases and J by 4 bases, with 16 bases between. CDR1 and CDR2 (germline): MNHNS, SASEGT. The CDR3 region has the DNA TGTGCCAGCAGTGAAGCGCATTTCGGGGGATCTTACGAGCAGTACTTC. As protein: CASSEAHFGGSYEQYF.

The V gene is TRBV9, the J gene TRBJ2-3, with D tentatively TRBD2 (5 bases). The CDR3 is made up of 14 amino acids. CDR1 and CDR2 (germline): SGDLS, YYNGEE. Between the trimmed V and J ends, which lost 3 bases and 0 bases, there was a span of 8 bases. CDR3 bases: TGTGCCAGCAGCGCAGACTATAGCACAGATACGCAGTATTTT. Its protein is CASSADYSTDTQYF. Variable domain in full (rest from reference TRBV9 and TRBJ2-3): DSGVTQTPKHLITATGQRVTLRCSPRSGDLSVYWYQQSLDQGLQFLIQYYNGEERAKGNILERFSAQQFPDLHSELNLSSLELGDSALYFCASSADYSTDTQYFGPGTRLTVL.

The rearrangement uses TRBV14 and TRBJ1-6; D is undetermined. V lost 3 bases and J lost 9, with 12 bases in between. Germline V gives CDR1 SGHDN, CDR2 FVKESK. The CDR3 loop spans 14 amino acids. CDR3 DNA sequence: TGTGCCAGCAGCCAGATTATATCGGGTTCACCCCTCCACTTT. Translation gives CASSQIISGSPLHF.

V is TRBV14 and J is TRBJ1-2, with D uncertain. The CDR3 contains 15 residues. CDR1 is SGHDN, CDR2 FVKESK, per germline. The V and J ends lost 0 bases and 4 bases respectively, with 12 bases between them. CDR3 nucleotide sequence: TGTGCCAGCAGCCAAGAGCGAGGGTACGGCTATGGCTACACCTTC. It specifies CASSQERGYGYGYTF.

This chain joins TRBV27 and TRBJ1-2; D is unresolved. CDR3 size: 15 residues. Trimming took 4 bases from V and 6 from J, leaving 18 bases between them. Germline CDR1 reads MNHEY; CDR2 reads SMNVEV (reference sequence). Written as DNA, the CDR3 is TGTGCCAGCAGTTCCCTACGGGCCGGGGAGAATGGCTACACCTTC. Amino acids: CASSSLRAGENGYTF.

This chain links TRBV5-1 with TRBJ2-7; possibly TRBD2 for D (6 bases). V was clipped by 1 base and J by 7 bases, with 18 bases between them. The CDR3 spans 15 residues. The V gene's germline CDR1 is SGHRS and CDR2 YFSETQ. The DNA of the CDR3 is TGCGCCAGCAGCTTGTGGGACTCCCTAGGGAGTGAGCAGTACTTC. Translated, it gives CASSLWDSLGSEQYF.

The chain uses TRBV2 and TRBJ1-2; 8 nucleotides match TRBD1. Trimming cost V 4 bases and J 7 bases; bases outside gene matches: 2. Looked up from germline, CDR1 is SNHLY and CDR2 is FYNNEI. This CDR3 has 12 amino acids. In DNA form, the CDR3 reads TGTGCCAGCAGTGGACAGGGGTCTGGCTACACCTTC. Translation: CASSGQGSGYTF.

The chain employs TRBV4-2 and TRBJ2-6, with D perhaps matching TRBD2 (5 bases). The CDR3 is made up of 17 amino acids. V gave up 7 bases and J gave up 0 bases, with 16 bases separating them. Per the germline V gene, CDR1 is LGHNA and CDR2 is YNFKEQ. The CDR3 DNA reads TGTGCCAGCAAGGGTAGGTTTGAGGGCTCTGGGGCCAACGTCCTGACTTTC. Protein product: CASKGRFEGSGANVLTF.